Here is one T cell receptor beta chain with its context. With 2 bases removed from V and 3 bases from J, the gap between germline ends came to 13 bases. The CDR3 has 16 amino acids. CDR1 SGHNT and CDR2 YENEEA come from the germline V gene. Repertoires were generated with immunoSEQ multiplex PCR, while TCRdb's copy carries only in-frame clones and drops some. Here the sample spans 2 million to 2.5 million clones, approximately 94% being singletons. CD45RO-negative cells were positively selected for CCR7, leaving out terminally differentiated effector memory CD45RA+ cells. This specimen belongs to a study of shared clonotypes between healthy human individuals.

The TCR comes from a man between 18 and 29 years old in good health. The sample taken for sequencing was naive CD8+ T cells sorted from blood. The rearrangement joins TRBV11-3 to TRBJ2-2, with D possibly being TRBD2 (6 bases). The CDR3 region has the DNA TGTGCCAGCAGCTTATGGACTTCGGGGGACACCGGGGAGCTGTTTTTT. Its translation is CASSLWTSGDTGELFF.